One sample yielded the 15 T cell receptor beta chains listed below, sequenced in a study of cytomegalovirus exposure and HLA in healthy donors (dated 2017 in TCRdb). Library preparation used the immunoSEQ multiplex PCR assay. Drawn from immuneACCESS, this table holds only the in-frame rearrangements with V and J called that TCRdb kept. Clones are partly lost; checked studies trace under half to an unresolved V gene and leave the rest unexplained. The sample profile shows approximately 120,000 clones; roughly 87% of them were found once. Of the sample, around 1.1% falls within the top ten clones. Sequencing was done on a sample of PBMCs. The source of these receptors is a woman aged 18-35 years in good health and CMV-seronegative.

This chain links TRBV6-5 with TRBJ1-1; the D is unclear. The CDR3 contains 15 residues. With 3 bases removed from V and 2 bases from J, the gap between germline ends came to 13 bases. CDR1 and CDR2 from the germline V gene are MNHEY and SVGAGI. CDR3 sequence reads: CASSYSLALNTEAFF. In nucleotides, the CDR3 is TGTGCCAGCAGTTATTCGTTGGCATTAAACACTGAAGCTTTCTTT.

The rearrangement links TRBV2 to TRBJ2-2; 10 bases match TRBD2. CDR3 length equals 17 residues. V shed 11 bases and J 0 bases; nucleotides not matched to a gene: 12. Looked up from germline, CDR1 is SNHLY and CDR2 is FYNNEI. Written as DNA, the CDR3 is TGTGCCTGTAAACTAGCGGGGTTGGGACCGAACACCGGGGAGCTGTTTTTT. It encodes CACKLAGLGPNTGELFF. Complete variable domain (other parts from reference TRBV2 and TRBJ2-2): EPEVTQTPSHQVTQMGQEVILRCVPISNHLYFYWYRQILGQKVEFLVSFYNNEISEKSEIFDDQFSVERPDGSNFTLKIRSTKLEDSAMYFCACKLAGLGPNTGELFFGEGSRLTVL.

This chain connects TRBV13 to TRBJ1-4, with D uncertain. V shed 3 bases and J shed 8 bases, with 13 bases lying between them. Germline values: CDR1 PRHDT, CDR2 FYEKMQ (reference sequence). CDR3 length equals 14 residues. In DNA, the CDR3 is TGTGCCAGCAGCTTCCTGGAGGATGGGGAAAAACTGTTTTTT. Translated: CASSFLEDGEKLFF.

The DNA for the CDR3 is TGTGCCAGCACCTTCGGGGGGCAGGGAGGAAATCAGCCCCAGCATTTT. Translation: CASTFGGQGGNQPQHF. The rearrangement uses TRBV28 and TRBJ1-5; perhaps TRBD1 as D (6 bases). V shed 7 bases and J shed 4 bases, with 20 bases lying between them. The V gene's germline CDR1 is MDHEN and CDR2 SYDVKM. The CDR3 has 16 amino acids.

The rearrangement links TRBV27 to TRBJ2-5; 8 bases match TRBD1. The CDR3 is 15 amino acids. J was trimmed by 4 bases and V by 4 bases; bases with no gene match: 8. CDR1 is MNHEY and CDR2 is SMNVEV in the germline V gene (reference sequence). Here the CDR3 reads CASSSVQGAPETQYF. The CDR3 DNA follows: TGTGCCAGCAGTTCTGTCCAGGGGGCCCCAGAGACCCAGTACTTC.

This clone was seen more than once but under ten times. The rearrangement links TRBV7-6 to TRBJ1-6, with 9 bases fitting TRBD1. Germline V gene sequence: CDR1 SGHVS, CDR2 FNYEAQ. Trimming cost V 4 bases and J 7 bases; bases outside gene matches: 5. This CDR3 spans 15 amino acids. The CDR3 is CASSSTGQGNSPLHF. The CDR3 DNA is TGTGCCAGCAGCTCCACTGGACAGGGGAATTCACCCCTCCACTTT. Based on the CDR3 plus reference TRBV7-6 and TRBJ1-6, the full variable domain is GAGVSQSPRYKVTKRGQDVALRCDPISGHVSLYWYRQALGQGPEFLTYFNYEAQQDKSGLPNDRFSAERPEGSISTLTIQRTEQRDSAMYRCASSSTGQGNSPLHFGNGTRLTVT.

The V and J genes are TRBV14 and TRBJ2-5, with D unresolved. V was trimmed by 1 base and J by 3 bases, leaving 9 bases between them. CDR3 size: 14 residues. The germline V gene has CDR1 SGHDN and CDR2 FVKESK. The CDR3 DNA follows: TGTGCCAGCAGCCAAGTTACGGTCGAAGAGACCCAGTACTTC. It specifies CASSQVTVEETQYF.

This clone occurred once. At one end the junction does not follow the germline gene, possibly because of a read error. This rearrangement joins TRBV5-6 to TRBJ1-1, with TRBD1 matching 8 bases. The CDR3 consists of 13 residues. In germline, CDR1 is SGHDT, CDR2 YYEEEE. Here the CDR3 DNA reads TGTGCCAGCAGCTTGTTAGGGACAGGAACATATTTGTGG. Translating it yields CASSLLGTGTYLW. Filled out from reference TRBV5-6 and TRBJ1-1, the complete variable domain reads DAGVTQSPTHLIKTRGQQVTLRCSPKSGHDTVSWYQQALGQGPQFIFQYYEEEERQRGNFPDRFSGHQFPNYSSELNVNALLLGDSALYLCASSLLGTGTYLWGQGTRLTVV.

V and J are TRBV7-2 and TRBJ2-5; no clear D. V shed 3 bases and J shed 0 bases, with 8 bases lying between them. The germline gives CDR1 SGHTA, CDR2 FQGNSA. The CDR3 consists of 14 residues. The CDR3 protein is CASSLYLNQETQYF. CDR3 coding DNA: TGTGCCAGCAGCTTGTACCTAAACCAAGAGACCCAGTACTTC. The full variable domain, rest sourced from reference TRBV7-2 and TRBJ2-5, is GAGVSQSPSNKVTEKGKDVELRCDPISGHTALYWYRQSLGQGLEFLIYFQGNSAPDKSGLPSDRFSAERTGGSVSTLTIQRTQQEDSAVYLCASSLYLNQETQYFGPGTRLLVL.

The V and J genes are TRBV30 and TRBJ2-2, with unresolved D. Trimming removed 0 bases at V and 4 bases at J, with 9 bases between. Germline V gene data show CDR1 as GTSNPN and CDR2 as SVGIG (reference sequence). The CDR3 runs 14 residues. The DNA of the CDR3 is TGTGCCTGGAGTGTACCTAGAGGCACCGGGGAGCTGTTTTTT. Its translation is CAWSVPRGTGELFF.

The V call is TRBV4-3, the J call TRBJ1-5; 11 bases map to TRBD1. The CDR3 length is 14 residues. From germline, CDR1 is LGHNA and CDR2 YSLEER. Trimming at V came to 4 bases and at J to 7 bases, leaving 3 bases not matched to a gene. The CDR3 is CASSRGTGGQPQHF. In DNA, the CDR3 is TGCGCCAGCAGCCGAGGGACAGGGGGACAGCCCCAGCATTTT.

The chain couples TRBV4-3 to TRBJ2-1; TRBD1 might be the D (5 bases). This CDR3 contains 15 residues. Per the germline V gene, CDR1 is LGHNA and CDR2 is YSLEER. V was cut by 5 bases and J by 9 bases, with 20 bases left in between. DNA for the CDR3: TGCGCCAGCAGCGAAGGGGCTATTGGTGTAAGTGAGCAGTTCTTC. The encoded protein is CASSEGAIGVSEQFF.

The chain is built from TRBV6-4 and TRBJ2-3; 9 bases map to TRBD2. Germline V gene data show CDR1 as MRHNA and CDR2 as SNTAGT. J was trimmed by 4 bases and V by 3 bases; bases with no gene match: 2. This CDR3 is 14 amino acids long. The CDR3 DNA reads TGTGCCAGCAGTGAAAAGCGGGAGGCAGATACGCAGTATTTT. Its translation: CASSEKREADTQYF.

In its sample, this clone was seen many times. The V and J genes are TRBV13 and TRBJ1-2; no clear D. The CDR3 is made up of 13 amino acids. V was shortened by 5 bases and J by 12 bases, with 19 bases between the two germline ends. The germline V gene has CDR1 PRHDT and CDR2 FYEKMQ (reference sequence). The CDR3 bases are TGTGCCAGCAGCGCCCAGCAGGCAGGCCCGAACACCTTC. Encoded protein: CASSAQQAGPNTF.

The chain couples TRBV28 to TRBJ2-7; D is unclear. Between the trimmed V and J ends, which lost 8 bases and 6 bases, there was a span of 14 bases. Looked up from germline, CDR1 is MDHEN and CDR2 is SYDVKM. The CDR3 is 12 residues long. Written as DNA, the CDR3 is TGTGCCAGCTCCCCTCTAGGCGTCGAGCAGTACTTC. Encoded protein: CASSPLGVEQYF.